The 2 T cell receptor beta chains below come from one sample, sequenced in a study of CD8 T cells in Susac syndrome. The authors reverse transcribed roughly 0.45 to 1 ug RNA with random hexamers. One entry per CDR3 protein, called by TCRdb with MiXCR from the immunoSEQ multiplex PCR reads. This repertoire shows roughly 80,000 distinct CDR3 sequences, just over 90% found once; its top ten account for roughly 0.5%. The sample taken for sequencing was CD4+ T cells from PBMCs. The receptors derive from a human donor with Susac syndrome.

This clonotype was observed once. The V gene is TRBV6-5, the J gene TRBJ2-1; 12 nucleotides match TRBD2. The CDR3 runs to 16 residues. The V gene's germline CDR1 is MNHEY and CDR2 SVGAGI. The V and J ends lost 0 bases and 9 bases, in that order; junction bases with no gene match: 6. CDR3 coding DNA: TGTGCCAGCAGTTACTCGGGACTAGCGGGTGGACTTGAGCAGTTCTTC. It codes for CASSYSGLAGGLEQFF.

The V and J genes are TRBV9 and TRBJ1-2; D gene unclear. V was cut by 0 bases and J by 5 bases, with 11 bases left in between. The germline V gene encodes CDR1 SGDLS and CDR2 YYNGEE. CDR3 length: 14 amino acids. CDR3 region: CASSVERRDYGYTF. The CDR3 DNA follows: TGTGCCAGCAGCGTAGAGAGGCGGGATTATGGCTACACCTTC.